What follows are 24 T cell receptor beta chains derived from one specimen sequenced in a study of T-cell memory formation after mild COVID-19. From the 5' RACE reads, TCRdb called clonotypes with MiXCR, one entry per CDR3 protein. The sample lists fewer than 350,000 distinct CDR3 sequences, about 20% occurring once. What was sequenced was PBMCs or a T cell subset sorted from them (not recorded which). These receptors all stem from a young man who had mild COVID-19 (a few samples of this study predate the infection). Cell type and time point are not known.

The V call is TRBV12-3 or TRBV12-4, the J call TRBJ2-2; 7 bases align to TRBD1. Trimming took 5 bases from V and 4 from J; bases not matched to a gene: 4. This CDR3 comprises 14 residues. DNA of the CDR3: TGTGCCAGCAGTCCAGACAGGGCCACCGGGGAGCTGTTTTTT. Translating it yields CASSPDRATGELFF.

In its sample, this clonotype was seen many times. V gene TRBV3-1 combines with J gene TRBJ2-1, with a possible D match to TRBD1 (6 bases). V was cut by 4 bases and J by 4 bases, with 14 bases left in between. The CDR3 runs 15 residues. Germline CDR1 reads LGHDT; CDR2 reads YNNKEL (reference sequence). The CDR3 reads CASSPEQGIYNEQFF. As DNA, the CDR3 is TGTGCCAGCAGCCCGGAACAGGGAATTTACAATGAGCAGTTCTTC.

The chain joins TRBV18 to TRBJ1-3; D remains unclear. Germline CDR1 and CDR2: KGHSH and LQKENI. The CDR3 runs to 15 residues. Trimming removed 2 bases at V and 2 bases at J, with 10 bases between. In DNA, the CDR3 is TGTGCCAGCTCACCAGTGACGCATCCTGGAAACACCATATATTTT. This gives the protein CASSPVTHPGNTIYF. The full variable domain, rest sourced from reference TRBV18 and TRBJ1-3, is NAGVMQNPRHLVRRRGQEARLRCSPMKGHSHVYWYRQLPEEGLKFMVYLQKENIIDESGMPKERFSAEFPKEGPSILRIQQVVRGDSAAYFCASSPVTHPGNTIYFGEGSWLTVV.

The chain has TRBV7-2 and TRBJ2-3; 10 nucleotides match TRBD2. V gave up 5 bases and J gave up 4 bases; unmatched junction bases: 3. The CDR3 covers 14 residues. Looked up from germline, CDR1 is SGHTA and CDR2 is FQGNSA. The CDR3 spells CASSLLAGADTQYF. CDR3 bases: TGTGCCAGCAGCCTCCTAGCGGGGGCAGATACGCAGTATTTT.

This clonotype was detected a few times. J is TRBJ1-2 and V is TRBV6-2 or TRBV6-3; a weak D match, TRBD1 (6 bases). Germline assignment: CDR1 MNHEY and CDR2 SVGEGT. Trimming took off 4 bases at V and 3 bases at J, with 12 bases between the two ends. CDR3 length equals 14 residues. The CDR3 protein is CASSLNRVDYGYTF. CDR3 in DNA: TGTGCCAGCAGTTTAAACAGGGTGGACTATGGCTACACCTTC.

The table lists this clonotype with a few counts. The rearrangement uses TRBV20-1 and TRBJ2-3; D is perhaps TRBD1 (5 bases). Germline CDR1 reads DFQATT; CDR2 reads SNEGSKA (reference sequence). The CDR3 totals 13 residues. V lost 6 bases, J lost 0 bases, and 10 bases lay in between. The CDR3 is CSAVRQSTDTQYF. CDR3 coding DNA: TGCAGTGCCGTGCGACAGAGCACAGATACGCAGTATTTT.

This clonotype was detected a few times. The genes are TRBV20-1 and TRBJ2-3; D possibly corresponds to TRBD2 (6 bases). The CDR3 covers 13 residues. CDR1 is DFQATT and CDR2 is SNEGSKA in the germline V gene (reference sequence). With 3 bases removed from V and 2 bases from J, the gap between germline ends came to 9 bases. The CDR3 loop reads CSASWGVTDTQYF. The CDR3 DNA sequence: TGCAGTGCTAGTTGGGGGGTCACAGATACGCAGTATTTT.

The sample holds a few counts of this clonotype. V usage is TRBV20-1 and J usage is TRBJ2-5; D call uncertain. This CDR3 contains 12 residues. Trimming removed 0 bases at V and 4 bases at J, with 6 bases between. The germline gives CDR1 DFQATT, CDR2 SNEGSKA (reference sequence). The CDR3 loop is CSARDVGETQYF. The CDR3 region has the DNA TGCAGTGCTAGAGACGTGGGAGAGACCCAGTACTTC.

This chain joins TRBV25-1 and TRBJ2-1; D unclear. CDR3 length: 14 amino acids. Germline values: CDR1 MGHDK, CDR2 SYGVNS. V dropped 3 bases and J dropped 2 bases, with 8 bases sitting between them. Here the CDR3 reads CASSESGAYNEQFF. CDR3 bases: TGTGCCAGCAGTGAGTCTGGAGCCTACAATGAGCAGTTCTTC.

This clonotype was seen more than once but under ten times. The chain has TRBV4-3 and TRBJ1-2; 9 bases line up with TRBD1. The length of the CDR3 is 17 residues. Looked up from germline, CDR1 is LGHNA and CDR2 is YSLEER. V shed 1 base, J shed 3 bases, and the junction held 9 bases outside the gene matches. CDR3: CASSQAAGTGSDYGYTF. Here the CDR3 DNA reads TGCGCCAGCAGCCAAGCAGCCGGGACAGGGTCCGACTATGGCTACACCTTC.

CDR3 protein: CASSLKGILSNQPQHF. CDR3 nucleotides: TGTGCCAGCAGCTTGAAGGGCATCTTGAGCAATCAGCCCCAGCATTTT. The chain uses TRBV7-3 and TRBJ1-5; D is unclear. The V end lost 3 bases, the J end lost 1 base, and 13 bases lay between the germline ends. The CDR3 is 16 amino acids. Germline loops: CDR1 SGHTA, CDR2 FQGTGA.

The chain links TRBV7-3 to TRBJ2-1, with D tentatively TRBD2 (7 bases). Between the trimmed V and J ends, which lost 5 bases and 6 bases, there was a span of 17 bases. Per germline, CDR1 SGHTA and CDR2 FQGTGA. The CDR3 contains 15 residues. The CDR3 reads CASSAQGGSSNEQFF. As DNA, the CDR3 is TGTGCCAGCAGCGCACAGGGAGGGAGTAGCAATGAGCAGTTCTTC.

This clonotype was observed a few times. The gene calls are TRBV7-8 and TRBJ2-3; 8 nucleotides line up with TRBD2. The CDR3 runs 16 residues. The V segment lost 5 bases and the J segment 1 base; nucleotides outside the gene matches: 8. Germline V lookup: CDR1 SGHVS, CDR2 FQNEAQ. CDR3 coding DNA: TGTGCCAGCAGCGAAGTCGCGCGGGGGGGCACAGATACGCAGTATTTT. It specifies CASSEVARGGTDTQYF.

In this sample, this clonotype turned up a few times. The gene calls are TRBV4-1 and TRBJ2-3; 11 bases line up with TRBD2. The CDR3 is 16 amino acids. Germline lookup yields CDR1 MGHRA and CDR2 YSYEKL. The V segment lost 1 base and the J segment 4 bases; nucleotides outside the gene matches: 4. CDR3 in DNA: TGCGCCAGCAGCCAAGGGATTAGCGGGGGGGCAGATACGCAGTATTTT. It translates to CASSQGISGGADTQYF.

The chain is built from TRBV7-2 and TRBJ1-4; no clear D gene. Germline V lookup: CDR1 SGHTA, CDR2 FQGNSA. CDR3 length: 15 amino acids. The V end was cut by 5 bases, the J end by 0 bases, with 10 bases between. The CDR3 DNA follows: TGTGCCAGCAGCACCGCTGTAACAACTAATGAAAAACTGTTTTTT. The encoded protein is CASSTAVTTNEKLFF.

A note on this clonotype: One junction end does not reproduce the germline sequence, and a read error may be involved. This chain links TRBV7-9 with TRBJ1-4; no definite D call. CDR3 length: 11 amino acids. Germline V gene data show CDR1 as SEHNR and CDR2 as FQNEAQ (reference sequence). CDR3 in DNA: TGTGCCAGCAGCTTTTCTGAACAACTGTTTTTT. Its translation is CASSFSEQLFF.

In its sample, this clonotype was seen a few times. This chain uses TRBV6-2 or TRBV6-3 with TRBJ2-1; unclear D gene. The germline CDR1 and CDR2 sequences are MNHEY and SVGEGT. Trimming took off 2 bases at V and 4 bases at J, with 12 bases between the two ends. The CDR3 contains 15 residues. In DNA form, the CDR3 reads TGTGCCAGCAGTTACCCCCGGTCAGATTACAATGAGCAGTTCTTC. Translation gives CASSYPRSDYNEQFF.

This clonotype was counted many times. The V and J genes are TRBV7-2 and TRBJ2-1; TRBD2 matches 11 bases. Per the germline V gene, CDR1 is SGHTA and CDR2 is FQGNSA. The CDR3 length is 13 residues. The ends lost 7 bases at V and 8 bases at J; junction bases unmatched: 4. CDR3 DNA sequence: TGTGCCAGCAAGATAGCGGGGGGGCATGAGCAGTTCTTC. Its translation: CASKIAGGHEQFF.

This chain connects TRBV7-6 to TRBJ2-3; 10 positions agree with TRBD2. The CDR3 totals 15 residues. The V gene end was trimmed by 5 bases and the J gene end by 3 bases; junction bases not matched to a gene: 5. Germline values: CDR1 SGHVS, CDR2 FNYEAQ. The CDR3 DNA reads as TGTGCCAGCAGCCGTAGCGGGGGGCCGACAGATACGCAGTATTTT. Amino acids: CASSRSGGPTDTQYF.

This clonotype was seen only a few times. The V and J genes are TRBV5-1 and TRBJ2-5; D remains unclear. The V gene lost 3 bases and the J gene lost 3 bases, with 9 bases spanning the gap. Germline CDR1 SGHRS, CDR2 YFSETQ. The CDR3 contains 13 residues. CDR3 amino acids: CASSSPTEETQYF. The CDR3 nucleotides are TGCGCCAGCAGCTCCCCGACGGAAGAGACCCAGTACTTC.

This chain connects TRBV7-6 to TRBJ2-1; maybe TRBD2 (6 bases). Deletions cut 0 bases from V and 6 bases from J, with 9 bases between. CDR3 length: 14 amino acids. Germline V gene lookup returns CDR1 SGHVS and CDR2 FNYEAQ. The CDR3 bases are TGTGCCAGCAGCTTAGCGCAGGAGGGCAATGAGCAGTTCTTC. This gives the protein CASSLAQEGNEQFF. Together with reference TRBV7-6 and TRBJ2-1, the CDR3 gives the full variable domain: GAGVSQSPRYKVTKRGQDVALRCDPISGHVSLYWYRQALGQGPEFLTYFNYEAQQDKSGLPNDRFSAERPEGSISTLTIQRTEQRDSAMYRCASSLAQEGNEQFFGPGTRLTVL.

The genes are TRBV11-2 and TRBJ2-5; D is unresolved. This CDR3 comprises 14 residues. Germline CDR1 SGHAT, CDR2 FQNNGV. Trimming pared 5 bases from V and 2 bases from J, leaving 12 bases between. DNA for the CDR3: TGTGCCAGCAGCCCAACGTTGGGGCAAGAGACCCAGTACTTC. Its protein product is CASSPTLGQETQYF.

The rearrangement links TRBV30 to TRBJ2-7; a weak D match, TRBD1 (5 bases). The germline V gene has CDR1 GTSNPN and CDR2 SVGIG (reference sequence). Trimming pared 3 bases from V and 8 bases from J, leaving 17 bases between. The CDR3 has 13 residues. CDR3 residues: CAWSLGIRQKQYF. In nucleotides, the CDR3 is TGTGCCTGGAGCCTTGGTATAAGACAGAAGCAGTACTTC.

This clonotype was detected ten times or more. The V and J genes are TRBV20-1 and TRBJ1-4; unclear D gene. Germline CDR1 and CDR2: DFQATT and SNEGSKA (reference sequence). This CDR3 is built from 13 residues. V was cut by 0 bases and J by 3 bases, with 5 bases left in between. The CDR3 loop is CSAREAANEKLFF. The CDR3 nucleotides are TGCAGTGCTAGAGAGGCAGCTAATGAAAAACTGTTTTTT.